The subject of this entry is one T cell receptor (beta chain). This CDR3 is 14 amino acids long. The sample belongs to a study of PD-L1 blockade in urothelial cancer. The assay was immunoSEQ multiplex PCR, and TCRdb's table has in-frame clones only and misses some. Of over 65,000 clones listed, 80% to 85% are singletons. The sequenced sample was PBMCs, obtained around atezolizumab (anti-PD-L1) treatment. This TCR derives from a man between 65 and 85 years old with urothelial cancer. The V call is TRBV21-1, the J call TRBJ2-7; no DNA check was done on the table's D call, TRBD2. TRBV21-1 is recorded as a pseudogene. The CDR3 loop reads CASSKLVSPYEQYF. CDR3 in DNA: TGTGCCAGCAGCAAATTGGTTAGCCCCTACGAGCAGTACTTC.